The 18 T cell receptor beta chains below all came from one sample that was sequenced in a study of identical twins. MiXCR, run by TCRdb on the 5' RACE reads, gives a single entry per CDR3 protein. The table has approximately 690,000 distinct CDR3 sequences, roughly 6% seen once. The sample consisted of naive T cells sorted from blood. The receptors derive from a young man in good health.

This clonotype has at least ten counts. This chain links TRBV5-1 with TRBJ1-1; 9 bases align to TRBD1. Unmatched junction bases numbered 2, after V lost 3 bases and J lost 5 bases. The germline V gene has CDR1 SGHRS and CDR2 YFSETQ. The CDR3 extends over 13 amino acids. The CDR3 nucleotides read TGCGCCAGCAGCTCGGACAGGGGAACTGAAGCTTTCTTT. It codes for CASSSDRGTEAFF.

The chain recombines TRBV20-1 with TRBJ2-1; TRBD2 might be the D (6 bases). Germline loops: CDR1 DFQATT, CDR2 SNEGSKA (reference sequence). Trimming left V 0 bases short and J 6 bases short, with 15 bases between. The CDR3 loop spans 15 amino acids. The CDR3 nucleotides read TGCAGTGCTAGAGATTGGGGGGAGAGGCCCAATGAGCAGTTCTTC. This translates into CSARDWGERPNEQFF.

Only a few counts were recorded for this clonotype. The chain is built from TRBV20-1 and TRBJ1-2; D call uncertain. In germline, CDR1 is DFQATT, CDR2 SNEGSKA (reference sequence). Trimming stripped 5 bases from V and 5 bases from J, with 12 bases between. This CDR3 contains 12 residues. DNA for the CDR3: TGCAGTGCTCGTGGACCCGGATATGGCTACACCTTC. Translated: CSARGPGYGYTF.

This clonotype was seen many times. This chain connects TRBV20-1 to TRBJ2-7; 9 bases are a match to TRBD2. CDR3 length: 15 residues. Germline V lookup: CDR1 DFQATT, CDR2 SNEGSKA (reference sequence). The V segment lost 6 bases and the J segment 5 bases; nucleotides outside the gene matches: 14. CDR3 protein: CSAPPLVAGVHEQYF. In DNA, the CDR3 is TGCAGTGCCCCCCCTCTGGTAGCGGGAGTCCACGAGCAGTACTTC.

This clonotype has only a few counts. The rearrangement joins TRBV5-1 to TRBJ2-4, with 11 bases identical to TRBD1. The germline gives CDR1 SGHRS, CDR2 YFSETQ. The CDR3 runs 15 residues. Losses at the gene ends were 2 bases for V and 7 bases for J; bases not matched to a gene: 5. This chain's CDR3 is CASSLRGTGGNIQYF. The DNA of the CDR3 is TGCGCCAGCAGCTTACGCGGGACAGGGGGGAACATTCAGTACTTC.

In its sample, this clonotype was seen a few times. The CDR3 DNA follows: TGTGCCAGCAGCGTCCGAACAGGGGGCCGTATCATTTGGGATAGCAATCAGCCCCAGCATTTT. Its protein product is CASSVRTGGRIIWDSNQPQHF. This chain joins TRBV5-4 and TRBJ1-5; 9 nucleotides agree with TRBD1. The germline gives CDR1 SGHNT, CDR2 YYREEE (reference sequence). CDR3 length: 21 amino acids. The J segment lost 0 bases and the V segment lost 4 bases, leaving 20 bases of the junction unmatched.

This clonotype came up many times. The rearrangement uses TRBV24-1 and TRBJ2-3; 7 nucleotides match TRBD2. The length of the CDR3 is 17 residues. V shed 3 bases and J 2 bases; nucleotides not matched to a gene: 10. Germline V CDR1 and CDR2: KGHDR, SFDVKD. For the CDR3, the DNA is TGTGCCACCAGTGATCCGGGGAGGGGAAGGACCACAGATACGCAGTATTTT. This encodes CATSDPGRGRTTDTQYF.

This clonotype was counted only a few times. The chain links TRBV28 to TRBJ2-6; 9 nucleotides align to TRBD2. V was pared by 2 bases and J by 0 bases, with 5 bases of the junction left unmatched. The CDR3 runs to 18 residues. Germline V CDR1 and CDR2: MDHEN, SYDVKM. CDR3 DNA sequence: TGTGCCAGCAGTTTAACGCTAGCGGGGTACTCTGGGGCCAACGTCCTGACTTTC. Its translation: CASSLTLAGYSGANVLTF.

J is TRBJ2-3 and V is TRBV11-3, with 14 bases aligning to TRBD2. Germline CDR1 and CDR2: SGHNT and YENEEA. This CDR3 region has 17 residues. V shed 4 bases, J shed 4 bases, and the junction held 7 bases outside the gene matches. In DNA form, the CDR3 reads TGTGCCAGCAGCTCCCCGGTGGGACTAGCGGGAGCAGATACGCAGTATTTT. The encoded protein is CASSSPVGLAGADTQYF. The variable domain in full, completed from reference TRBV11-3 and TRBJ2-3, reads EAGVVQSPRYKIIEKKQPVAFWCNPISGHNTLYWYLQNLGQGPELLIRYENEEAVDDSQLPKDRFSAERLKGVDSTLKIQPAELGDSAVYLCASSSPVGLAGADTQYFGPGTRLTVL.

The chain links TRBV10-3 to TRBJ2-1, with TRBD2 matching over 9 bases. The germline V gene has CDR1 ENHRY and CDR2 SYGVKD. This CDR3 contains 15 residues. V shed 6 bases and J 5 bases; nucleotides not matched to a gene: 8. CDR3 region: CAISFGLARNNEQFF. The DNA of the CDR3 is TGTGCCATCAGCTTTGGACTAGCGAGGAACAATGAGCAGTTCTTC.

This clonotype was recorded many times. The rearrangement uses TRBV10-3 and TRBJ2-1; D gene unclear. Trimming took off 4 bases at V and 1 base at J, with 11 bases between the two ends. Germline loops: CDR1 ENHRY, CDR2 SYGVKD. This CDR3 spans 15 amino acids. CDR3 in amino acids: CAISAPVQSYNEQFF. As DNA, the CDR3 is TGTGCCATCAGTGCTCCGGTCCAATCCTACAATGAGCAGTTCTTC.

This clonotype has a handful of counts. The rearrangement links TRBV5-1 to TRBJ2-4; weak D call: TRBD1 (5 bases). The V gene lost 4 bases and the J gene lost 4 bases, with 9 bases spanning the gap. The CDR3 runs 13 residues. Germline loops: CDR1 SGHRS, CDR2 YFSETQ. The CDR3 is CASSTDTKNIQYF. CDR3 sequence (DNA): TGCGCCAGCAGCACGGACACAAAAAACATTCAGTACTTC.

This clonotype has at least ten counts. This chain uses TRBV6-2 or TRBV6-3 with TRBJ2-5, with D unclear. This CDR3 spans 11 amino acids. CDR1 is MNHEY, CDR2 SVGEGT, per germline. V was pared by 2 bases and J by 5 bases, with 3 bases between. CDR3 region: CASSYEETQYF. The CDR3 bases are TGTGCCAGCAGTTACGAGGAGACCCAGTACTTC.

This sequence joins TRBV7-9 and TRBJ2-1; weak D call: TRBD1 (6 bases). Germline CDR1 and CDR2: SEHNR and FQNEAQ (reference sequence). This CDR3 comprises 16 residues. Trimming took 4 bases from V and 0 from J, leaving 13 bases between them. In nucleotides, the CDR3 is TGTGCCAGCAGCTACCTTGGGGACACCTCCTACAATGAGCAGTTCTTC. It encodes CASSYLGDTSYNEQFF.

The chain joins TRBV6-2 or TRBV6-3 to TRBJ2-5; D call uncertain. This CDR3 is 14 amino acids long. Germline assignment: CDR1 MNHEY and CDR2 SVGEGT. V dropped 5 bases and J dropped 5 bases, with 15 bases sitting between them. Here the CDR3 DNA reads TGTGCCAGCAGTCCCTGGTTGCGCCCTGAGACCCAGTACTTC. Protein: CASSPWLRPETQYF.

In its sample, this clonotype was seen a few times. The chain uses TRBV11-2 and TRBJ1-3; D perhaps matches TRBD1 (5 bases). This CDR3 has 13 amino acids. From germline, CDR1 is SGHAT and CDR2 FQNNGV. V shed 6 bases and J shed 6 bases, with 12 bases lying between them. The CDR3 DNA is TGTGCCAGCAGTCGTCTGACAGCAAACACCATATATTTT. Protein product: CASSRLTANTIYF. Full variable domain (outside the CDR3, taken from reference TRBV11-2 and TRBJ1-3): EAGVAQSPRYKIIEKRQSVAFWCNPISGHATLYWYQQILGQGPKLLIQFQNNGVVDDSQLPKDRFSAERLKGVDSTLKIQPAKLEDSAVYLCASSRLTANTIYFGEGSWLTVV.

This clonotype was recorded at least ten times. The chain is built from TRBV14 and TRBJ2-2, with D possibly being TRBD1 (5 bases). The CDR3 totals 15 residues. Trimming left V 2 bases short and J 7 bases short, with 14 bases between. Germline V lookup: CDR1 SGHDN, CDR2 FVKESK. CDR3 nucleotide sequence: TGTGCCAGCAGCCAATTCAGGGTTGGTGGCGGGGAGCTGTTTTTT. Its protein is CASSQFRVGGGELFF.

This clonotype was recorded at least ten times. The rearrangement links TRBV6-1 to TRBJ1-2; TRBD1 matches at 9 bases. The CDR3 is made up of 13 amino acids. After removal of 7 bases from V and 8 bases from J, the junction contained 8 bases not matched to a gene. CDR1 is MNHNS, CDR2 SASEGT, per germline. CDR3 amino acids: CASTGTGRFGYTF. CDR3 bases: TGTGCCAGCACCGGGACAGGGAGGTTCGGCTACACCTTC.